This T cell receptor beta chain derives from a study of blood T cells in healthy people across ages. Study-wide findings and caveats: Relative to aged donors, long-lived donors carried more naive CD4+ cells and displayed higher diversity.

Remarks on this clonotype: Its cognate antigen is unknown.

A second PCR, run for about 7 to 11 cycles, used a sample-barcoded 5' primer plus a J-beta primer mix. TCRdb reprocessed the 5' RACE reads with MiXCR, giving one entry per CDR3 protein. The profile covers over 1,500,000 distinct CDR3 sequences, with 30% to 40% appearing a single time and 20% to 25% taken by the ten largest. This TCR derives from a human donor in good health. The sequenced sample was blood.

The CDR3 DNA sequence: TGTGCCACCAGTGATACGGGTGCTCAGCCCCAGCATTTT. Amino acids: CATSDTGAQPQHF. This rearrangement joins TRBV24-1 to TRBJ1-5, with D unresolved. Germline V CDR1 and CDR2: KGHDR, SFDVKD. V was clipped by 3 bases and J by 6 bases, with 8 bases between them. The CDR3 is 13 amino acids.